This T cell receptor (beta chain) is from a study of PD-1 blockade in classical Hodgkin lymphoma. Study-level findings and limits: It was among complete responders that baseline diversity resembled that of newly diagnosed patients.

Comment on this clone: What it binds is unknown.

The CDR3 spans 14 residues. Germline CDR1 and CDR2: SGDLS and YYNGEE. V was shortened by 2 bases and J by 7 bases, with 12 bases between the two germline ends. Clones were read by immunoSEQ multiplex PCR, and TCRdb kept only the in-frame ones, dropping some. The sample consists of about 94,000 clones, roughly nine tenths of them appearing once. Each patient relapsed following autologous stem cell transplantation, and prior brentuximab vedotin exposure differed. The study recorded best responses of complete response, partial response or progressive disease. This sequence joins TRBV9 and TRBJ2-2; tentatively, D is TRBD2 (5 bases). The input for sequencing was peripheral blood mononuclear cells (PBMCs), taken before the second cycle of nivolumab. The TCR comes from a human donor with classical Hodgkin lymphoma. The CDR3, as DNA: TGTGCCAGCAGCGTGCAACCGGGGTTCGGGGAGCTGTTTTTT. As protein: CASSVQPGFGELFF.